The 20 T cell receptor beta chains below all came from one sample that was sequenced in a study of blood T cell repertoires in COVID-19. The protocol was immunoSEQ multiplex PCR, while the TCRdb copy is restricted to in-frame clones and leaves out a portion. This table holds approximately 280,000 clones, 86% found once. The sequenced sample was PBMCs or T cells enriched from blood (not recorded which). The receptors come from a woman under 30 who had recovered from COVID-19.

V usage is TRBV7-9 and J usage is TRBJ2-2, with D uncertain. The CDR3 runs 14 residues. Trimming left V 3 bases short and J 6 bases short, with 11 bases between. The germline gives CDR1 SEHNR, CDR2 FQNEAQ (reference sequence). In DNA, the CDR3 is TGTGCCAGCAGCTTTCTCGCACTCGCCGGGGAGCTGTTTTTT. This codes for CASSFLALAGELFF.

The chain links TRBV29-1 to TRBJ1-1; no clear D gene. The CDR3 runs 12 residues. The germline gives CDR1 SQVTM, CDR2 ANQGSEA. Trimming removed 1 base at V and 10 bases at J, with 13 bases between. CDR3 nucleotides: TGCAGCGTTGAAGGGGCCACCCGGGGAGCTTTCTTT. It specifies CSVEGATRGAFF.

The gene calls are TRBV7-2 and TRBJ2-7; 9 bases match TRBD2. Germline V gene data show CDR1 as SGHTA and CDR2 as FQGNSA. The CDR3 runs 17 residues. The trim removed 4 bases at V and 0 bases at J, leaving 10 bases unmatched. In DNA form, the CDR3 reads TGTGCCAGCAGCTCCCAACCCACTAGCGGGCGCTCCTACGAGCAGTACTTC. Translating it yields CASSSQPTSGRSYEQYF.

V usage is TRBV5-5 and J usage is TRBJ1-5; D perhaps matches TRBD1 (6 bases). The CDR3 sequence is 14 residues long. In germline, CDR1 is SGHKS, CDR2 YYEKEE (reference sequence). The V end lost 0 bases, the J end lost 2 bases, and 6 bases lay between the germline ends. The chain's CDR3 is CASSLDRGNQPQHF. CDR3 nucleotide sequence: TGTGCCAGCAGCTTGGACAGGGGCAATCAGCCCCAGCATTTT.

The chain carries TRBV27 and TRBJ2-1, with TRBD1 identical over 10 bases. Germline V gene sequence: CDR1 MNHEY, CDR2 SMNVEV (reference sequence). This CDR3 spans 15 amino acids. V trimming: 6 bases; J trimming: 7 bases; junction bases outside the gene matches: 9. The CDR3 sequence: CASSSDRGRFNEQFF. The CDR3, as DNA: TGTGCCAGCAGCTCCGACAGGGGGCGCTTTAATGAGCAGTTCTTC.

The CDR3 loop reads CATSGQTGRNTEAFF. The CDR3 DNA is TGTGCCACCAGCGGCCAGACAGGGCGGAACACTGAAGCTTTCTTT. The chain is built from TRBV15 and TRBJ1-1; TRBD1 agrees at 7 bases. Germline-derived CDR1 and CDR2 are LNHNV and YYDKDF (reference sequence). V lost 5 bases and J lost 1; bases outside the gene matches: 7. The CDR3 covers 15 residues.

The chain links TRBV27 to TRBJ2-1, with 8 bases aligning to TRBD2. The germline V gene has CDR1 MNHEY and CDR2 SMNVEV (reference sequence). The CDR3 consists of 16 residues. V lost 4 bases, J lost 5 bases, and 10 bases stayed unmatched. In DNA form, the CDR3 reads TGTGCCAGCAGTTGGTCGGGCGGGAGGTCCCACAATGAGCAGTTCTTC. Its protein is CASSWSGGRSHNEQFF.

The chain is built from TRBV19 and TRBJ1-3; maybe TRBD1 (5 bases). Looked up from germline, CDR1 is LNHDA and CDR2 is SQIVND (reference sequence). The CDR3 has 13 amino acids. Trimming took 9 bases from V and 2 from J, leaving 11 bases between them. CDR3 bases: TGTGCCAGCAGCAGGGAAACTGGAAACACCATATATTTT. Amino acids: CASSRETGNTIYF. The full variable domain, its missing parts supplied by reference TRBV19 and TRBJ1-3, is DGGITQSPKYLFRKEGQNVTLSCEQNLNHDAMYWYRQDPGQGLRLIYYSQIVNDFQKGDIAEGYSVSREKKESFPLTVTSAQKNPTAFYLCASSRETGNTIYFGEGSWLTVV.

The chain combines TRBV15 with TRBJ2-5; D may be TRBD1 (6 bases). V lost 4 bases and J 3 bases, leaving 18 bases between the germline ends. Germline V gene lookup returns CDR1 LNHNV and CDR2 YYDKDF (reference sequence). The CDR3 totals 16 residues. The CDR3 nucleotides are TGTGCCACCAGCACCCTATATGGACAGCTCGAAGAGACCCAGTACTTC. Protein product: CATSTLYGQLEETQYF.

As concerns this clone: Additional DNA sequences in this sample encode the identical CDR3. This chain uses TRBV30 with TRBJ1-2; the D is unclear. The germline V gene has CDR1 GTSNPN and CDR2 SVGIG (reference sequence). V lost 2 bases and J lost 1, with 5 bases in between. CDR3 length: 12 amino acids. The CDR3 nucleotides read TGTGCCTGGAGTACAGTTAACTATGGCTACACCTTC. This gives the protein CAWSTVNYGYTF.

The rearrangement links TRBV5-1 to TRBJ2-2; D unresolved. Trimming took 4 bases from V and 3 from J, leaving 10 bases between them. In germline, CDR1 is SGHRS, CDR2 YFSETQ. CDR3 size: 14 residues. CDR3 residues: CASSGSDYTGELFF. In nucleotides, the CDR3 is TGCGCCAGCAGCGGTTCAGACTACACCGGGGAGCTGTTTTTT.

The CDR3 here is CATSSRTSGYSLGQFF. CDR3 DNA: TGTGCCACCAGCTCTAGGACTAGCGGGTATAGTCTCGGGCAGTTCTTC. V usage is TRBV15 and J usage is TRBJ2-1, with TRBD2 identical over 11 bases. Germline CDR1 is LNHNV and CDR2 is YYDKDF (reference sequence). V lost 5 bases and J lost 12; bases outside the gene matches: 15. CDR3 length equals 16 residues.

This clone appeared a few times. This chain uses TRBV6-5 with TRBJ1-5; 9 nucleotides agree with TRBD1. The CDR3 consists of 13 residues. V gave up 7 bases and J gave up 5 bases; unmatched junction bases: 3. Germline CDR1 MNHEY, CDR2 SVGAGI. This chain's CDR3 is CASIRQGDQPQHF. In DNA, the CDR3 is TGTGCCAGCATCAGACAGGGGGATCAGCCCCAGCATTTT.

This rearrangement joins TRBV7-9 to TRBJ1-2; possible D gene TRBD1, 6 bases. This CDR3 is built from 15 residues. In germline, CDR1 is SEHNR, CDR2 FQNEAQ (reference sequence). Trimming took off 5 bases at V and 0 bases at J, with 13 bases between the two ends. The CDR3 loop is CASSGRTDSNYGYTF. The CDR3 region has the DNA TGTGCCAGCAGCGGAAGGACAGATTCTAACTATGGCTACACCTTC.

The CDR3 DNA follows: TGTGCCAGCAGCTTAGTTGCGGGGGGGCCAGGGGAGCAGTTCTTC. It is translated as CASSLVAGGPGEQFF. This sequence joins TRBV7-2 and TRBJ2-1; 9 bases fit TRBD2. The CDR3 has 15 amino acids. Germline CDR1 is SGHTA and CDR2 is FQGNSA. V lost 1 base, J lost 10 bases, and 8 bases stayed unmatched. The whole variable domain, remainder taken from reference TRBV7-2 and TRBJ2-1, is GAGVSQSPSNKVTEKGKDVELRCDPISGHTALYWYRQSLGQGLEFLIYFQGNSAPDKSGLPSDRFSAERTGGSVSTLTIQRTQQEDSAVYLCASSLVAGGPGEQFFGPGTRLTVL.

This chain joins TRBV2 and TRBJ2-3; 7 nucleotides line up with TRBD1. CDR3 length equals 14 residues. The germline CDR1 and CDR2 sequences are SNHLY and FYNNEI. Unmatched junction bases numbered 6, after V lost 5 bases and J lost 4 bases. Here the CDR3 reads CASSQGVVADTQYF. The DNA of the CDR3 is TGTGCCAGCAGTCAGGGGGTTGTCGCAGATACGCAGTATTTT.

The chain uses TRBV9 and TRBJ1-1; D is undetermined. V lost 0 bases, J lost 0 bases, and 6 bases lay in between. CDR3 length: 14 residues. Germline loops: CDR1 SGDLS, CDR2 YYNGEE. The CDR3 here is CASSVAPVNTEAFF. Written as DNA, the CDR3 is TGTGCCAGCAGCGTAGCTCCGGTGAACACTGAAGCTTTCTTT.

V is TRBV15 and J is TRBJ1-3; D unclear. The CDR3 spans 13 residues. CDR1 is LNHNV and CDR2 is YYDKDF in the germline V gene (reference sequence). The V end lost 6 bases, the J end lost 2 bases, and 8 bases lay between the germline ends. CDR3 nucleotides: TGTGCCACCAGGACTGTGCCTGGAAACACCATATATTTT. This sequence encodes CATRTVPGNTIYF. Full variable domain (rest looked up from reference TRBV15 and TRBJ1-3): DAMVIQNPRYQVTQFGKPVTLSCSQTLNHNVMYWYQQKSSQAPKLLFHYYDKDFNNEADTPDNFQSRRPNTSFCFLDIRSPGLGDTAMYLCATRTVPGNTIYFGEGSWLTVV.

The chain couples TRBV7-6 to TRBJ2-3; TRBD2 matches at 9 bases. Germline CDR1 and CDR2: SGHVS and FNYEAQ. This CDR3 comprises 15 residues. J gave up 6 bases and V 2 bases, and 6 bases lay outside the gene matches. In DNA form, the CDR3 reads TGTGCCAGCAGCTTATCAGCGGGAGGCGGTGATACGCAGTATTTT. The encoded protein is CASSLSAGGGDTQYF. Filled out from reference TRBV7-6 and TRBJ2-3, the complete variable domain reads GAGVSQSPRYKVTKRGQDVALRCDPISGHVSLYWYRQALGQGPEFLTYFNYEAQQDKSGLPNDRFSAERPEGSISTLTIQRTEQRDSAMYRCASSLSAGGGDTQYFGPGTRLTVL.

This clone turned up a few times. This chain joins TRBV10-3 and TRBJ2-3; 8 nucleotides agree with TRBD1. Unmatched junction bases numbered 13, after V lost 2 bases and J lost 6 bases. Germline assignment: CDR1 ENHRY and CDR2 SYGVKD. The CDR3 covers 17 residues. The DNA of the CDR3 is TGTGCCATCAGTGAGAGTGGTGACGCAGGGGGCAGGGATACGCAGTATTTT. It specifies CAISESGDAGGRDTQYF.